The 24 T cell receptor beta chains below were found in one sample sequenced in a study of cytomegalovirus exposure and HLA in healthy donors. Primers: 60 Vbeta forward and 13 Jbeta reverse. Sequencing used immunoSEQ multiplex PCR; TCRdb keeps in-frame clones, though not all of them. The sample includes 150,000 to 200,000 clones, more than 85% of them seen just once. Sequencing was performed on PBMCs. The receptor set was obtained from a woman aged 18-29 years in good health and CMV-seronegative.

The J gene is TRBJ1-6, the V gene TRBV28, with a weak D call TRBD1 (5 bases). The CDR3 is 19 amino acids. V lost 6 bases to trimming and J lost 2 bases, with 23 bases between them. Germline loops: CDR1 MDHEN, CDR2 SYDVKM. CDR3 nucleotides: TGTGCCAGCAGCCGACCCGGGTGGGGCATCGCGACCTATAATTCACCCCTCCACTTT. This sequence encodes CASSRPGWGIATYNSPLHF.

The gene calls are TRBV9 and TRBJ2-1; weak D call: TRBD2 (7 bases). CDR1 is SGDLS, CDR2 YYNGEE, per germline. Trimming stripped 0 bases from V and 7 bases from J, with 20 bases between. This CDR3 has 17 amino acids. The CDR3 sequence is CASSVEQRAGAGNEQFF. Written as DNA, the CDR3 is TGTGCCAGCAGCGTAGAGCAACGGGCGGGGGCCGGAAATGAGCAGTTCTTC.

The rearrangement uses TRBV7-6 and TRBJ2-5, with 8 bases that match TRBD1. V gave up 5 bases and J gave up 5 bases; unmatched junction bases: 10. Per the germline V gene, CDR1 is SGHVS and CDR2 is FNYEAQ. This CDR3 is 15 amino acids long. CDR3 nucleotides: TGTGCCAGCAGCCCAGACAGGGGCGGGCGGGAGACCCAGTACTTC. This codes for CASSPDRGGRETQYF.

CDR3 nucleotides: TGTGCCAGCCGCGCCCTGACAGGGAATAATTCACCCCTCCACTTT. It codes for CASRALTGNNSPLHF. This sequence joins TRBV4-2 and TRBJ1-6, with TRBD1 identical over 7 bases. V was pared by 8 bases and J by 5 bases, with 9 bases of the junction left unmatched. This CDR3 has 15 amino acids. Germline V gene sequence: CDR1 LGHNA, CDR2 YNFKEQ.

This chain links TRBV5-4 with TRBJ2-4, with D maybe TRBD1 (5 bases). V lost 1 base and J 0 bases, leaving 5 bases between the germline ends. Germline lookup yields CDR1 SGHNT and CDR2 YYREEE (reference sequence). The CDR3 loop spans 14 amino acids. CDR3 protein: CASSLQGAKNIQYF. As DNA, the CDR3 is TGTGCCAGCAGCTTGCAGGGAGCCAAAAACATTCAGTACTTC.

The V call is TRBV7-9, the J call TRBJ2-7; possible D gene TRBD1, 6 bases. Germline-derived CDR1 and CDR2 are SEHNR and FQNEAQ (reference sequence). V lost 3 bases and J 4 bases, leaving 16 bases between the germline ends. This CDR3 is 15 amino acids long. The DNA for the CDR3 is TGTGCCAGCAGCTTGGGGGTGGACAGTCGGTACGAGCAGTACTTC. Its translation is CASSLGVDSRYEQYF.

V gene TRBV6-6 combines with J gene TRBJ1-5; D remains ambiguous. Trimming removed 4 bases at V and 6 bases at J, with 10 bases between. Germline V gives CDR1 MNHNY, CDR2 SVGAGI (reference sequence). This CDR3 is 13 amino acids long. The CDR3 here is CASSSEAAQPQHF. CDR3 bases: TGTGCCAGCAGTTCAGAGGCGGCTCAGCCCCAGCATTTT.

The J gene is TRBJ2-5, the V gene TRBV5-6; unclear D gene. The J call could be wrong; TRBJ2-7 is a better fit for the DNA end. Germline CDR1 SGHDT, CDR2 YYEEEE. This CDR3 is 10 amino acids long. The CDR3 is CASSEYEQYF. In nucleotides, the CDR3 is TGTGCCAGCAGCGAGTACGAGCAGTACTTC.

In this sample, this clone turned up once. V gene TRBV5-4 combines with J gene TRBJ2-7; 9 nucleotides agree with TRBD1. CDR1 and CDR2 (germline): SGHNT, YYREEE (reference sequence). The CDR3 runs to 11 residues. With V trimmed by 7 bases and J by 5 bases, 1 base remained unmatched. CDR3 region: CASRTGDEQYF. The CDR3 nucleotides are TGTGCCAGCCGGACAGGGGACGAGCAGTACTTC.

V and J are TRBV5-1 and TRBJ1-1; tentatively, D is TRBD1 (5 bases). V was shortened by 0 bases and J by 8 bases, with 5 bases between the two germline ends. CDR1 is SGHRS, CDR2 YFSETQ, per germline. The CDR3 extends over 11 amino acids. In DNA, the CDR3 is TGCGCCAGCAGCTTGGGACAGGAAGCTTTCTTT. Translating gives CASSLGQEAFF.

The J gene is TRBJ1-1, the V gene TRBV9; D not resolved. Germline CDR1 and CDR2: SGDLS and YYNGEE. V lost 0 bases and J 4 bases, leaving 13 bases between the germline ends. This CDR3 has 15 amino acids. The CDR3 DNA reads as TGTGCCAGCAGCGTAGTCCCTACGGGGTTCACTGAAGCTTTCTTT. This sequence encodes CASSVVPTGFTEAFF.

The chain recombines TRBV6-5 with TRBJ1-5; D remains ambiguous. Germline CDR1 and CDR2: MNHEY and SVGAGI. The CDR3 sequence is 14 residues long. Trimming stripped 5 bases from V and 2 bases from J, with 10 bases between. CDR3 in amino acids: CASSRLGGNQPQHF. The CDR3 nucleotides read TGTGCCAGCAGTAGGCTAGGAGGCAATCAGCCCCAGCATTTT.

V is TRBV27 and J is TRBJ2-7, with TRBD2 matching 9 bases. CDR1 is MNHEY and CDR2 is SMNVEV in the germline V gene (reference sequence). There are 13 residues in the CDR3. V dropped 6 bases and J dropped 1; count of bases not matched to a gene: 1. The CDR3 loop is CASRLAGSYEQYF. DNA of the CDR3: TGTGCCAGCAGACTAGCGGGTTCCTACGAGCAGTACTTC.

V and J are TRBV13 and TRBJ2-7; TRBD1 matches at 9 bases. The CDR3 extends over 15 amino acids. Trimming took 4 bases from V and 2 from J; bases not matched to a gene: 6. Germline V CDR1 and CDR2: PRHDT, FYEKMQ (reference sequence). The CDR3 nucleotides read TGTGCCAGCAGCTCCGGGACAGGGAGGCCCTACGAGCAGTACTTC. Encoded protein: CASSSGTGRPYEQYF.

The chain uses TRBV16 and TRBJ1-5, with a weak D call TRBD1 (6 bases). Germline loops: CDR1 KGHSY, CDR2 FQNENV. V was pared by 4 bases and J by 3 bases, with 13 bases between. The CDR3 spans 15 residues. CDR3 residues: CASSPTPGVNQPQHF. The CDR3 bases are TGTGCCAGCAGCCCGACGCCAGGGGTCAATCAGCCCCAGCATTTT.

V usage is TRBV18 and J usage is TRBJ2-1; TRBD2 aligns across 7 bases. V shed 2 bases, J shed 6 bases, and the junction held 4 bases outside the gene matches. This CDR3 is built from 14 residues. Germline CDR1 reads KGHSH; CDR2 reads LQKENI. This CDR3 reads CASSPGAGVNEQFF. In DNA form, the CDR3 reads TGTGCCAGCTCACCAGGGGCGGGGGTCAATGAGCAGTTCTTC.

The chain recombines TRBV7-9 with TRBJ2-2; the D gene is possibly TRBD1 (6 bases). CDR1 and CDR2 (germline): SEHNR, FQNEAQ (reference sequence). CDR3 length equals 15 residues. The V end was cut by 2 bases, the J end by 5 bases, with 12 bases between. CDR3 in DNA: TGTGCCAGCAGCTTATCGAACAGGGTAACCGGGGAGCTGTTTTTT. It codes for CASSLSNRVTGELFF.

The CDR3 DNA is TGTGCCAGCAGCTTATCTACAGGGGGCTGGGAGACCCAGTACTTC. Protein: CASSLSTGGWETQYF. This rearrangement joins TRBV9 to TRBJ2-5; 9 bases align to TRBD1. V gave up 4 bases and J gave up 5 bases; unmatched junction bases: 9. The CDR3 consists of 15 residues. Germline V gives CDR1 SGDLS, CDR2 YYNGEE.

The genes are TRBV6-5 and TRBJ2-7; 7 positions match TRBD2. J lost 1 base, V lost 4 bases, and 7 bases had no gene match. In germline, CDR1 is MNHEY, CDR2 SVGAGI. There are 15 residues in the CDR3. CDR3 residues: CASSSRRERSYEQYF. CDR3 bases: TGTGCCAGCAGTTCTCGGCGGGAGAGATCCTACGAGCAGTACTTC.

The chain links TRBV4-1 to TRBJ2-5, with D maybe TRBD1 (8 bases). Germline V gene sequence: CDR1 MGHRA, CDR2 YSYEKL. V was shortened by 1 base and J by 4 bases, with 16 bases between the two germline ends. The CDR3 consists of 16 residues. DNA for the CDR3: TGCGCCAGCAGCCAAGTTATGGGAGGGACAGGAGAGACCCAGTACTTC. Encoded protein: CASSQVMGGTGETQYF.

As concerns this clone: Germline and junction disagree at one end, which may indicate a read error. The chain combines TRBV4-1 with TRBJ2-3; 10 nucleotides match TRBD2. CDR1 and CDR2 from the germline V gene are MGHRA and YSYEKL. The CDR3 has 15 amino acids. Here the CDR3 reads CASSRAGLATGTQYF. CDR3 DNA: TGCGCCAGCAGCCGAGCGGGACTAGCGACAGGTACGCAGTATTTT.

The chain joins TRBV5-1 to TRBJ1-2; 10 bases match TRBD1. The CDR3 loop spans 13 amino acids. Germline V gene data show CDR1 as SGHRS and CDR2 as YFSETQ. J gave up 4 bases and V 5 bases, and 2 bases lay outside the gene matches. The CDR3 region has the DNA TGCGCCAGCAGTTGGGACAGGGGCTATGGCTACACCTTC. This translates into CASSWDRGYGYTF.

The chain employs TRBV5-4 and TRBJ2-5; D might be TRBD1 (7 bases). The V gene's germline CDR1 is SGHNT and CDR2 YYREEE (reference sequence). Trimming removed 5 bases from V and 5 bases from J, with 19 bases in between. This CDR3 region has 15 residues. CDR3 residues: CASRGGGPRGETQYF. The CDR3 nucleotides read TGTGCCAGCAGAGGAGGGGGCCCCCGAGGGGAGACCCAGTACTTC.

The CDR3 is CASSPHVQEAFF. The CDR3 DNA follows: TGTGCCAGCAGCCCCCATGTCCAGGAAGCTTTCTTT. The chain carries TRBV7-6 and TRBJ1-1; D not resolved. V was shortened by 5 bases and J by 8 bases, with 12 bases between the two germline ends. Germline V CDR1 and CDR2: SGHVS, FNYEAQ. The CDR3 contains 12 residues. The full variable domain, rest sourced from reference TRBV7-6 and TRBJ1-1, is GAGVSQSPRYKVTKRGQDVALRCDPISGHVSLYWYRQALGQGPEFLTYFNYEAQQDKSGLPNDRFSAERPEGSISTLTIQRTEQRDSAMYRCASSPHVQEAFFGQGTRLTVV.